This entry lists 27 T cell receptor beta chains sequenced from one sample in a study of Ad26.COV2.S vaccination and SARS-CoV-2 variants. Treatment meaning: approximately 18 received Ad26.COV2.S at low or high dose, single or two shots; roughly five received placebo; per-sample allocation not given. Samples came from day 63 after the first vaccine or placebo injection. TCRdb's copy holds only in-frame clones and misses some; the assay was immunoSEQ multiplex PCR. The sample has about 440,000 clones; about 90% are singletons. Sample: peripheral blood, taken in a trial of Ad26.COV2.S vaccine versus placebo. These receptors originate from a person aged 18-60 years who received the Ad26.COV2.S COVID-19 vaccine or a placebo.

J is TRBJ1-1 and V is TRBV6-2 or TRBV6-3; TRBD1 agrees at 7 bases. The CDR3 consists of 16 residues. V gave up 5 bases and J gave up 0 bases; unmatched junction bases: 9. Germline V lookup: CDR1 MNHEY, CDR2 SVGEGT. The CDR3 reads CASSAPGTVMNTEAFF. The CDR3 region has the DNA TGTGCCAGCAGTGCCCCCGGGACAGTCATGAACACTGAAGCTTTCTTT.

This chain uses TRBV18 with TRBJ2-3, with 10 bases matching TRBD1. With 2 bases clipped from V and 1 base from J, the junction kept 3 bases outside the gene matches. The CDR3 is 16 amino acids. Germline CDR1 KGHSH, CDR2 LQKENI. As DNA, the CDR3 is TGTGCCAGCTCACCAGCCGGGACAGGGGGCACAGATACGCAGTATTTT. Protein: CASSPAGTGGTDTQYF.

V usage is TRBV27 and J usage is TRBJ2-7, with 8 positions matching TRBD1. The V segment lost 8 bases and the J segment 4 bases; nucleotides outside the gene matches: 10. There are 14 residues in the CDR3. CDR1 is MNHEY, CDR2 SMNVEV, per germline (reference sequence). The CDR3 bases are TGTGCCAGCCGCAGGGGGCCTTCGAGGTACGAGCAGTACTTC. Its protein is CASRRGPSRYEQYF.

The DNA for the CDR3 is TGTGCCAGTAGTTCCCCAGGGGGCATCTACGAGCAGTACTTC. It is translated as CASSSPGGIYEQYF. V is TRBV19 and J is TRBJ2-7; 8 nucleotides agree with TRBD1. Germline V gene sequence: CDR1 LNHDA, CDR2 SQIVND (reference sequence). This CDR3 comprises 14 residues. Germline trimming cut 5 bases from V and 3 bases from J; bases unmatched to any gene: 6.

The rearrangement uses TRBV9 and TRBJ2-5, with 7 bases fitting TRBD1. Trimming at V came to 1 base and at J to 1 base, leaving 19 bases not matched to a gene. The CDR3 is made up of 20 amino acids. Germline V gives CDR1 SGDLS, CDR2 YYNGEE. CDR3 sequence (DNA): TGTGCCAGCAGCGTAAACGCCGGGACAGTGGGAAGGAATGGCCAAGAGACCCAGTACTTC. Encoded protein: CASSVNAGTVGRNGQETQYF. Full variable domain (remainder filled in from reference TRBV9 and TRBJ2-5): DSGVTQTPKHLITATGQRVTLRCSPRSGDLSVYWYQQSLDQGLQFLIQYYNGEERAKGNILERFSAQQFPDLHSELNLSSLELGDSALYFCASSVNAGTVGRNGQETQYFGPGTRLLVL.

The V and J genes are TRBV12-3 or TRBV12-4 and TRBJ2-2; D unclear. The V end lost 3 bases, the J end lost 2 bases, and 1 base lay between the germline ends. The CDR3 is 12 residues long. This CDR3 is CASSFNTGELFF. CDR3 DNA: TGTGCCAGCAGTTTCAACACCGGGGAGCTGTTTTTT.

This chain's CDR3 is CSVAGTSGSEHGYNEQFF. The CDR3 DNA reads as TGCAGCGTTGCCGGGACTAGCGGGAGTGAGCATGGCTACAATGAGCAGTTCTTC. The V call is TRBV29-1, the J call TRBJ2-1; 14 nucleotides line up with TRBD2. The germline V gene encodes CDR1 SQVTM and CDR2 ANQGSEA. Trimming removed 4 bases from V and 3 bases from J; junction bases left unmatched: 11. CDR3 size: 18 residues.

The chain combines TRBV19 with TRBJ1-1; D is unresolved. Trimming left V 3 bases short and J 1 base short, with 6 bases between. The CDR3 runs to 13 residues. Germline V gene lookup returns CDR1 LNHDA and CDR2 SQIVND (reference sequence). CDR3: CASSMGGNTEAFF. CDR3 bases: TGTGCCAGTAGTATGGGAGGGAACACTGAAGCTTTCTTT. Full variable domain (missing parts from reference TRBV19 and TRBJ1-1): DGGITQSPKYLFRKEGQNVTLSCEQNLNHDAMYWYRQDPGQGLRLIYYSQIVNDFQKGDIAEGYSVSREKKESFPLTVTSAQKNPTAFYLCASSMGGNTEAFFGQGTRLTVV.

The chain couples TRBV5-8 to TRBJ2-7, with D maybe TRBD1 (6 bases). Germline CDR1 SGHTS, CDR2 YDEGEE. With 7 bases removed from V and 2 bases from J, the gap between germline ends came to 22 bases. This CDR3 region has 16 residues. The CDR3 here is CASQDKTGTSTYEQYF. The CDR3 coding sequence is TGTGCCAGCCAGGATAAAACCGGGACATCCACCTACGAGCAGTACTTC.

The chain is built from TRBV5-5 and TRBJ2-7; unclear D gene. The CDR3 length is 13 residues. The V end was cut by 3 bases, the J end by 3 bases, with 10 bases between. From germline, CDR1 is SGHKS and CDR2 YYEKEE (reference sequence). The chain's CDR3 is CASSSTGSYEQYF. The CDR3 bases are TGTGCCAGCAGCTCGACGGGTAGCTACGAGCAGTACTTC.

The chain joins TRBV27 to TRBJ1-5, with TRBD1 matching over 7 bases. The V segment lost 2 bases and the J segment 7 bases; nucleotides outside the gene matches: 8. Germline CDR1 and CDR2: MNHEY and SMNVEV (reference sequence). CDR3 size: 15 residues. The DNA of the CDR3 is TGTGCCAGCAGTTTAATAGGGGGCGGGAGGCAGCCCCAGCATTTT. Its protein is CASSLIGGGRQPQHF.

V usage is TRBV7-9 and J usage is TRBJ2-6; 7 bases map to TRBD1. The CDR3 has 18 amino acids. Looked up from germline, CDR1 is SEHNR and CDR2 is FQNEAQ (reference sequence). Losses at the gene ends were 5 bases for V and 2 bases for J; bases not matched to a gene: 12. The CDR3 loop reads CASSPTGIESPGANVLTF. The CDR3 nucleotides read TGTGCCAGCAGCCCGACAGGGATTGAAAGCCCTGGGGCCAACGTCCTGACTTTC. Supplemented by reference TRBV7-9 and TRBJ2-6, the full variable domain reads DTGVSQNPRHKITKRGQNVTFRCDPISEHNRLYWYRQTLGQGPEFLTYFQNEAQLEKSRLLSDRFSAERPKGSFSTLEIQRTEQGDSAMYLCASSPTGIESPGANVLTFGAGSRLTVL.

This clone came up once. The rearrangement uses TRBV12-3 or TRBV12-4 and TRBJ2-5; perhaps TRBD2 as D (5 bases). This CDR3 has 13 residues. The germline V and J ends were trimmed by 5 bases and 5 bases, with 12 bases remaining between them. This chain's CDR3 is CASSGNQRETQYF. Here the CDR3 DNA reads TGTGCCAGCAGTGGGAACCAGCGGGAGACCCAGTACTTC.

This clone was detected only once. This chain uses TRBV30 with TRBJ2-7; D possibly corresponds to TRBD2 (10 bases). The V end lost 2 bases, the J end lost 3 bases, and 26 bases lay between the germline ends. This CDR3 has 18 residues. Germline V gives CDR1 GTSNPN, CDR2 SVGIG (reference sequence). CDR3 nucleotides: TGTGCCTGGAGTAGACGGGGACAGGGACTAGCGTACTACTACGAGCAGTACTTC. Encoded protein: CAWSRRGQGLAYYYEQYF. Combining the CDR3 with reference TRBV30 and TRBJ2-7 gives the whole variable domain SQTIHQWPATLVQPVGSPLSLECTVEGTSNPNLYWYRQAAGRGLQLLFYSVGIGQISSEVPQNLSASRPQDRQFILSSKKLLLSDSGFYLCAWSRRGQGLAYYYEQYFGPGTRLTVT.

The CDR3 sequence: CASSEGGRGASGSYNEQFF. Written as DNA, the CDR3 is TGTGCCAGCAGCGAGGGAGGCCGGGGTGCTAGCGGGAGCTACAATGAGCAGTTCTTC. The V and J genes are TRBV9 and TRBJ2-1; 10 bases agree with TRBD2. The germline CDR1 and CDR2 sequences are SGDLS and YYNGEE. J gave up 3 bases and V 3 bases, and 15 bases lay outside the gene matches. The CDR3 loop spans 19 amino acids.

This sequence joins TRBV25-1 and TRBJ1-5; TRBD1 matches at 8 bases. The length of the CDR3 is 13 residues. CDR1 and CDR2 (germline): MGHDK, SYGVNS. Trimming took 4 bases from V and 5 from J; bases not matched to a gene: 1. The CDR3 loop is CASSGQGYQPQHF. CDR3 nucleotides: TGTGCCAGCAGTGGACAGGGGTATCAGCCCCAGCATTTT.

The V gene is TRBV4-2, the J gene TRBJ2-5, with a weak D call TRBD1 (5 bases). The CDR3 runs 17 residues. Germline CDR1 and CDR2: LGHNA and YNFKEQ. V was shortened by 2 bases and J by 4 bases, with 20 bases between the two germline ends. In DNA form, the CDR3 reads TGTGCCAGCAGCCAAACCCCGGTCAGGGCACTCAGAGAGACCCAGTACTTC. Translating it yields CASSQTPVRALRETQYF.

The rearrangement joins TRBV25-1 to TRBJ2-3, with D perhaps matching TRBD1 (6 bases). Deletions cut 3 bases from V and 6 bases from J, with 10 bases between. The germline gives CDR1 MGHDK, CDR2 SYGVNS. The CDR3 consists of 13 residues. In DNA form, the CDR3 reads TGTGCCAGCAGTGACAGGGGTAAGGATACGCAGTATTTT. Amino acids: CASSDRGKDTQYF.

The J gene is TRBJ2-1, the V gene TRBV19, with 11 bases identical to TRBD2. V was clipped by 1 base and J by 3 bases; unmatched bases: 5. CDR3 length equals 17 residues. Germline V lookup: CDR1 LNHDA, CDR2 SQIVND (reference sequence). In DNA form, the CDR3 reads TGTGCCAGTAGTATAGCCCGACTAGCGGGACACTACAATGAGCAGTTCTTC. Its translation is CASSIARLAGHYNEQFF.

The V gene is TRBV4-2, the J gene TRBJ2-7, with D hard to call. This CDR3 has 15 residues. The V and J ends lost 1 base and 2 bases respectively, with 12 bases between them. Germline CDR1 is LGHNA and CDR2 is YNFKEQ. The CDR3 DNA follows: TGTGCCAGCAGCCAAGTCTCTGACGGAACCTACGAGCAGTACTTC. It is translated as CASSQVSDGTYEQYF.

V is TRBV3-1 (or the pseudogene TRBV3-2) and J is TRBJ2-1; D perhaps matches TRBD2 (5 bases). The V gene lost 1 base and the J gene lost 6 bases, with 7 bases spanning the gap. CDR1 is LGHDT, CDR2 YNNKEL, per germline (reference sequence). There are 13 residues in the CDR3. CDR3 in amino acids: CASSQGLANEQFF. Here the CDR3 DNA reads TGTGCCAGCAGCCAAGGTCTAGCCAATGAGCAGTTCTTC.

The chain recombines TRBV20-1 with TRBJ2-5; 10 bases align to TRBD1. The V and J ends lost 3 bases and 5 bases, in that order; junction bases with no gene match: 12. Germline V gives CDR1 DFQATT, CDR2 SNEGSKA (reference sequence). This CDR3 region has 16 residues. The CDR3, as DNA: TGCAGTGCTAGTCATGGGCCCGGGACAGGGGTCGAGACCCAGTACTTC. Translation gives CSASHGPGTGVETQYF.

The chain is built from TRBV7-9 and TRBJ1-2; a weak D match, TRBD1 (6 bases). Germline CDR1 and CDR2: SEHNR and FQNEAQ (reference sequence). The CDR3 runs 13 residues. Trimming pared 5 bases from V and 7 bases from J, leaving 14 bases between. CDR3 sequence reads: CASSHRQDVGYTF. The CDR3 DNA is TGTGCCAGCAGCCACCGACAGGACGTTGGCTACACCTTC. Full variable domain (outside the CDR3, taken from reference TRBV7-9 and TRBJ1-2): DTGVSQNPRHKITKRGQNVTFRCDPISEHNRLYWYRQTLGQGPEFLTYFQNEAQLEKSRLLSDRFSAERPKGSFSTLEIQRTEQGDSAMYLCASSHRQDVGYTFGSGTRLTVV.

The chain has TRBV2 and TRBJ1-1, with no clear D. CDR1 is SNHLY, CDR2 FYNNEI, per germline. Trimming removed 4 bases from V and 1 base from J, with 7 bases in between. The CDR3 loop spans 13 amino acids. Here the CDR3 DNA reads TGTGCCAGCAGTGCTGAGGAGAACACTGAAGCTTTCTTT. It is translated as CASSAEENTEAFF.

The chain recombines TRBV7-9 with TRBJ1-3, with D perhaps matching TRBD1 (5 bases). This CDR3 has 17 residues. Germline V gives CDR1 SEHNR, CDR2 FQNEAQ (reference sequence). The V gene lost 1 base and the J gene lost 0 bases, with 13 bases spanning the gap. The CDR3: CASSLGPGGDSGNTIYF. The CDR3, as DNA: TGTGCCAGCAGCTTAGGGCCCGGGGGAGACTCTGGAAACACCATATATTTT.

The J gene is TRBJ2-7, the V gene TRBV7-9; 9 bases are a match to TRBD1. CDR3 length: 14 residues. CDR1 and CDR2 (germline): SEHNR, FQNEAQ (reference sequence). J lost 9 bases, V lost 1 base, and 7 bases had no gene match. This CDR3 is CASSLDRGPGGQYF. For the CDR3, the DNA is TGTGCCAGCAGCTTAGACAGGGGGCCAGGAGGGCAGTACTTC.

The V gene is TRBV3-1 (or the pseudogene TRBV3-2), the J gene TRBJ2-1; 7 bases are a match to TRBD2. The CDR3 has 17 residues. Trimming cost V 4 bases and J 1 base; bases outside gene matches: 10. In germline, CDR1 is LGHDT, CDR2 YNNKEL (reference sequence). The CDR3 protein is CASSPHWGRESYNEQFF. Written as DNA, the CDR3 is TGTGCCAGCAGCCCCCACTGGGGGAGGGAGTCCTACAATGAGCAGTTCTTC.